One and the same sample provided the 26 T cell receptor beta chains below, sequenced in a study of blood T cell repertoires in COVID-19. TCRdb's table, derived via immunoSEQ multiplex PCR, lists solely in-frame clones and lacks some. The sample contains some 250,000 clones, 80% to 85% of which appear only once. The specimen was peripheral blood. The receptors derive from a man in his 60s with acute or convalescent COVID-19.

This clone was detected once. The chain is built from TRBV10-3 and TRBJ2-2, with 9 nucleotides matching TRBD1. CDR1 and CDR2 from the germline V gene are ENHRY and SYGVKD. This CDR3 is 18 amino acids long. The V and J ends lost 6 bases and 5 bases, in that order; junction bases with no gene match: 16. CDR3 residues: CAIRPGQGAGIDTGELFF. The CDR3 DNA sequence: TGTGCCATCAGACCGGGACAGGGTGCGGGCATAGATACCGGGGAGCTGTTTTTT.

This clone was found a few times. This chain uses TRBV14 with TRBJ2-5; tentative D call: TRBD2 (5 bases). Germline loops: CDR1 SGHDN, CDR2 FVKESK. Trimming took 5 bases from V and 0 from J, leaving 16 bases between them. The CDR3 has 16 amino acids. The CDR3 DNA is TGTGCCAGCAGCTCCTCCGGGCGGGCGTACCAAGAGACCCAGTACTTC. Residues: CASSSSGRAYQETQYF.

CDR3 nucleotides: TGCGCCAGCAGCTATAGTCACATGCGAATAACCGGGACAGGGGAAACTGAAGCTTTCTTT. It translates to CASSYSHMRITGTGETEAFF. The chain is built from TRBV4-1 and TRBJ1-1; 10 bases map to TRBD1. The CDR3 extends over 20 amino acids. Germline assignment: CDR1 MGHRA and CDR2 YSYEKL. The trim removed 5 bases at V and 5 bases at J, leaving 23 bases unmatched.

The chain joins TRBV5-4 to TRBJ1-4, with 9 bases fitting TRBD1. The CDR3 contains 14 residues. Germline V CDR1 and CDR2: SGHNT, YYREEE (reference sequence). Losses at the gene ends were 0 bases for V and 8 bases for J; bases not matched to a gene: 2. In DNA, the CDR3 is TGTGCCAGCAGCTTGGACAGGGGGCGAGAAAAACTGTTTTTT. This sequence encodes CASSLDRGREKLFF. The variable domain in full, completed from reference TRBV5-4 and TRBJ1-4, reads ETGVTQSPTHLIKTRGQQVTLRCSSQSGHNTVSWYQQALGQGPQFIFQYYREEENGRGNFPPRFSGLQFPNYSSELNVNALELDDSALYLCASSLDRGREKLFFGSGTQLSVL.

The chain links TRBV27 to TRBJ2-7, with D perhaps TRBD1 (5 bases). Deletions cut 2 bases from V and 3 bases from J, with 11 bases between. CDR1 is MNHEY, CDR2 SMNVEV, per germline (reference sequence). The CDR3 spans 14 residues. The chain's CDR3 is CASSLRGVLYEQYF. The DNA of the CDR3 is TGTGCCAGCAGTTTAAGGGGTGTACTCTACGAGCAGTACTTC.

CDR3 DNA sequence: TGTGCCAGCAGCCCCGGACAGAACTATGGCTACACCTTC. It specifies CASSPGQNYGYTF. The rearrangement links TRBV7-9 to TRBJ1-2, with D possibly being TRBD1 (6 bases). The germline V and J ends were trimmed by 5 bases and 2 bases, with 9 bases remaining between them. CDR1 and CDR2 from the germline V gene are SEHNR and FQNEAQ (reference sequence). The CDR3 length is 13 residues.

The sample holds one count of this clone. V gene TRBV7-3 combines with J gene TRBJ2-3, with 7 bases matching TRBD2. Germline CDR1 reads SGHTA; CDR2 reads FQGTGA. This CDR3 is 15 amino acids long. V was pared by 4 bases and J by 4 bases, with 8 bases of the junction left unmatched. The CDR3 DNA sequence: TGTGCCAGCAGCTCCCTGGTTGGGGGGGCAGATACGCAGTATTTT. This codes for CASSSLVGGADTQYF.

The V call is TRBV3-1 (or the pseudogene TRBV3-2), the J call TRBJ2-3; TRBD2 matches 9 bases. The CDR3 is 16 amino acids. V gave up 5 bases and J gave up 2 bases; unmatched junction bases: 8. Germline CDR1 LGHDT, CDR2 YNNKEL (reference sequence). As DNA, the CDR3 is TGTGCCAGCAGCTACATAGCGGGAGATCCCACAGATACGCAGTATTTT. Translation gives CASSYIAGDPTDTQYF.

The chain combines TRBV7-2 with TRBJ2-4, with TRBD2 matching over 10 bases. Per the germline V gene, CDR1 is SGHTA and CDR2 is FQGNSA. Trimming removed 5 bases from V and 0 bases from J; junction bases left unmatched: 4. The CDR3 contains 16 residues. The CDR3: CASSGPSGRAKNIQYF. CDR3 DNA sequence: TGTGCCAGCAGCGGACCTAGCGGGAGAGCCAAAAACATTCAGTACTTC. The variable domain in full, with the rest retrieved from reference TRBV7-2 and TRBJ2-4, is GAGVSQSPSNKVTEKGKDVELRCDPISGHTALYWYRQSLGQGLEFLIYFQGNSAPDKSGLPSDRFSAERTGGSVSTLTIQRTQQEDSAVYLCASSGPSGRAKNIQYFGAGTRLSVL.

This clone has only a few counts. J is TRBJ2-2 and V is TRBV7-2, with D possibly matching TRBD2 (5 bases). V was cut by 3 bases and J by 1 base, with 12 bases left in between. There are 16 residues in the CDR3. Germline assignment: CDR1 SGHTA and CDR2 FQGNSA. The CDR3 region is CASSLAGPQNTGELFF. CDR3 bases: TGTGCCAGCAGCTTGGCGGGTCCCCAGAACACCGGGGAGCTGTTTTTT.

V is TRBV18 and J is TRBJ1-1; D unclear. Trimming took off 3 bases at V and 2 bases at J, with 13 bases between the two ends. CDR3 length: 15 residues. Looked up from germline, CDR1 is KGHSH and CDR2 is LQKENI. CDR3 nucleotides: TGTGCCAGCTCACCGTTTAGGGAGGGTAACACTGAAGCTTTCTTT. The encoded protein is CASSPFREGNTEAFF.

The chain has TRBV5-8 and TRBJ2-5; a possible D gene is TRBD2 (5 bases). The V gene's germline CDR1 is SGHTS and CDR2 YDEGEE. CDR3 length: 13 amino acids. V was trimmed by 4 bases and J by 1 base, leaving 8 bases between them. The CDR3 loop reads CASSPGFQETQYF. CDR3 in DNA: TGTGCCAGCAGCCCGGGATTCCAAGAGACCCAGTACTTC. The whole variable domain, remainder taken from reference TRBV5-8 and TRBJ2-5, is EAGVTQSPTHLIKTRGQQATLRCSPISGHTSVYWYQQALGLGLQFLLWYDEGEERNRGNFPPRFSGRQFPNYSSELNVNALELEDSALYLCASSPGFQETQYFGPGTRLLVL.

J is TRBJ2-3 and V is TRBV27, with D possibly TRBD1 on 6 matching bases. CDR1 is MNHEY and CDR2 is SMNVEV in the germline V gene (reference sequence). The CDR3 totals 15 residues. Trimming shortened V by 8 bases and J by 4 bases, and 19 bases separated the two germline ends. In nucleotides, the CDR3 is TGTGCCAGCCGACTCGGGACAACGGGCCCAGATACGCAGTATTTT. Its protein product is CASRLGTTGPDTQYF.

The chain recombines TRBV6-5 with TRBJ2-3; 10 bases agree with TRBD2. This CDR3 spans 15 amino acids. Germline V gene data show CDR1 as MNHEY and CDR2 as SVGAGI. The V gene end was trimmed by 9 bases and the J gene end by 2 bases; junction bases not matched to a gene: 8. In DNA form, the CDR3 reads TGTGCCAGTCACCTTAGCGGGGGGACCACAGATACGCAGTATTTT. Translating it yields CASHLSGGTTDTQYF.

The V gene is TRBV15, the J gene TRBJ2-7; 11 bases are a match to TRBD1. The J segment lost 4 bases and the V segment lost 0 bases, leaving 5 bases of the junction unmatched. Germline V gene data show CDR1 as LNHNV and CDR2 as YYDKDF (reference sequence). The length of the CDR3 is 16 residues. For the CDR3, the DNA is TGTGCCACCAGCAGAGAGGGGACAGGGGGGGCTTACGAGCAGTACTTC. This codes for CATSREGTGGAYEQYF.

The V gene is TRBV6-1, the J gene TRBJ1-2; TRBD1 is a possible D gene (5 bases). The CDR3 is 16 amino acids. Germline CDR1 MNHNS, CDR2 SASEGT. Trimming shortened V by 3 bases and J by 8 bases, and 22 bases separated the two germline ends. For the CDR3, the DNA is TGTGCCAGCAGTGAGCGTCAGGTGGGCAGGGTATTAGGCTACACCTTC. It translates to CASSERQVGRVLGYTF.

This chain links TRBV7-2 with TRBJ2-4, with 9 bases identical to TRBD2. There are 14 residues in the CDR3. Germline CDR1 and CDR2: SGHTA and FQGNSA. The J segment lost 4 bases and the V segment lost 4 bases, leaving 2 bases of the junction unmatched. CDR3 DNA: TGTGCCAGCAGCTCGGCGGGAGGGAAAAACATTCAGTACTTC. Residues: CASSSAGGKNIQYF.

The rearrangement joins TRBV2 to TRBJ1-1; 9 nucleotides line up with TRBD1. The germline gives CDR1 SNHLY, CDR2 FYNNEI. The junction had 5 bases not matched to a gene; V was cut back by 11 bases and J by 1 base. The CDR3 runs 13 residues. CDR3 region: CAGQGPTNTEAFF. CDR3 DNA sequence: TGTGCCGGACAGGGGCCCACGAACACTGAAGCTTTCTTT.

This sequence joins TRBV19 and TRBJ2-1, with TRBD2 identical over 12 bases. The CDR3 has 16 amino acids. Germline V gives CDR1 LNHDA, CDR2 SQIVND (reference sequence). Trimming took 7 bases from V and 5 from J; bases not matched to a gene: 9. The CDR3 region is CASTRTSGIVDNEQFF. DNA for the CDR3: TGTGCCAGTACCAGGACTAGCGGGATCGTAGACAATGAGCAGTTCTTC.

The chain uses TRBV27 and TRBJ1-1; unclear D gene. The CDR3 has 14 residues. CDR1 is MNHEY, CDR2 SMNVEV, per germline (reference sequence). Trimming stripped 5 bases from V and 1 base from J, with 11 bases between. The CDR3 region has the DNA TGTGCCAGCAGTCATCCGGCGGAGAACACTGAAGCTTTCTTT. Translation gives CASSHPAENTEAFF.

The genes are TRBV7-3 and TRBJ2-1; TRBD2 matches 12 bases. Trimming took 2 bases from V and 0 from J; bases not matched to a gene: 11. Germline assignment: CDR1 SGHTA and CDR2 FQGTGA. This CDR3 comprises 20 residues. The CDR3 reads CASSLLTSGSPSFSYNEQFF. As DNA, the CDR3 is TGTGCCAGCAGCTTACTGACTAGCGGGAGTCCCAGTTTCTCCTACAATGAGCAGTTCTTC.

This clone was seen a few times. The sample contains more than one DNA sequence encoding this CDR3. The chain links TRBV12-3 or TRBV12-4 to TRBJ2-5, with 7 bases that match TRBD2. This CDR3 has 13 amino acids. V gave up 4 bases and J gave up 1 base; unmatched junction bases: 0. The CDR3 here is CASSSSGQETQYF. As DNA, the CDR3 is TGTGCCAGCAGTTCTAGCGGCCAAGAGACCCAGTACTTC.

The chain has TRBV27 and TRBJ1-5; TRBD1 aligns across 7 bases. V shed 5 bases and J 5 bases; nucleotides not matched to a gene: 6. This CDR3 spans 14 amino acids. CDR1 and CDR2 from the germline V gene are MNHEY and SMNVEV (reference sequence). This CDR3 is CASSTGQADQPQHF. CDR3 in DNA: TGTGCCAGCAGTACCGGACAGGCAGATCAGCCCCAGCATTTT.

The chain combines TRBV7-8 with TRBJ1-4, with TRBD1 matching over 10 bases. Germline CDR1 and CDR2: SGHVS and FQNEAQ. Trimming cost V 5 bases and J 7 bases; bases outside gene matches: 7. The CDR3 length is 15 residues. DNA for the CDR3: TGTGCCAGCAGCGCGAGACAGGGGGCAGTTGAAAAACTGTTTTTT. Translated: CASSARQGAVEKLFF.

The rearrangement uses TRBV29-1 and TRBJ2-1, with TRBD2 matching over 11 bases. CDR3 size: 14 residues. Germline CDR1 and CDR2: SQVTM and ANQGSEA. V gave up 5 bases and J gave up 6 bases; unmatched junction bases: 6. The CDR3 region has the DNA TGCAGCGTTCTTACGGGACTAGCGGCCAATGAGCAGTTCTTC. Its protein product is CSVLTGLAANEQFF.

The chain uses TRBV6-2 or TRBV6-3 and TRBJ2-7, with TRBD1 as a possible D gene (6 bases). V gave up 2 bases and J gave up 2 bases, with 13 bases separating them. CDR3 length: 15 amino acids. Germline V gives CDR1 MNHEY, CDR2 SVGEGT. The CDR3 is CASSYGQGIAYEQYF. The CDR3 bases are TGTGCCAGCAGTTACGGGCAGGGGATTGCCTACGAGCAGTACTTC.